The text below deals with one T cell receptor beta chain. The antigen is unknown. The data stem from a study of OX40 agonist ivuxolimab in advanced cancers. Study-wide background: Melanoma, hepatocellular carcinoma, head and neck or renal cell cancer occurred in dose-escalation patients. Patients with prior anti-PD-1, anti-PD-L1 or anti-CTLA-4 therapy were eligible; about 41% had some. Study-wide findings and caveats: Researchers did not establish what antigens the expanded peripheral T cells target. Nonresponders included some who also had low normalized T-cell clonal expansion.

This CDR3 has 12 residues. Germline V gene data show CDR1 as MGHRA and CDR2 as YSYEKL. Trimming removed 0 bases from V and 9 bases from J, with 8 bases in between. TCRdb's copy holds only in-frame clones and misses some; the assay was immunoSEQ multiplex PCR. The sample has 68,000 or so clones, approximately 89% seen once; the top ten hold around 1.1%. This clonotype was sampled from an adult with an advanced solid tumor such as melanoma, head and neck, liver or kidney cancer. The chain carries TRBV4-1 and TRBJ2-5; D is unresolved. Sequencing was performed on CD4+ or CD8+ T cells sorted from blood, taken in a trial of the OX40 agonist ivuxolimab. CDR3 residues: CASSQDMGSQYF. DNA for the CDR3: TGCGCCAGCAGCCAAGATATGGGATCCCAGTACTTC.